This note documents a single T cell receptor (beta chain) sequence. Blood CD8+ and CD4+ T cells underwent high-throughput TCR beta sequencing. This CDR3 comprises 14 residues. Per the germline V gene, CDR1 is SGDLS and CDR2 is YYNGEE. V was clipped by 4 bases and J by 5 bases, with 13 bases between them. This entry belongs to a study of CD8 T cells in Susac syndrome. Reverse transcription of roughly 0.5 to 1 ug RNA was performed with random hexamers. From the immunoSEQ multiplex PCR reads, TCRdb called clonotypes with MiXCR, one entry per CDR3 protein. The profile shows about 150,000 distinct CDR3 sequences, 85% to 95% of them singletons.

The chain combines TRBV9 with TRBJ2-1; D gene uncertain. The clonotype was recovered from a human donor with Susac syndrome. Material: CD4+ T cells from PBMCs. The chain's CDR3 is CASSIRTSHNEQFF. In nucleotides, the CDR3 is TGTGCCAGCAGCATCCGGACCAGTCACAATGAGCAGTTCTTC. Full variable domain (missing parts from reference TRBV9 and TRBJ2-1): DSGVTQTPKHLITATGQRVTLRCSPRSGDLSVYWYQQSLDQGLQFLIQYYNGEERAKGNILERFSAQQFPDLHSELNLSSLELGDSALYFCASSIRTSHNEQFFGPGTRLTVL.